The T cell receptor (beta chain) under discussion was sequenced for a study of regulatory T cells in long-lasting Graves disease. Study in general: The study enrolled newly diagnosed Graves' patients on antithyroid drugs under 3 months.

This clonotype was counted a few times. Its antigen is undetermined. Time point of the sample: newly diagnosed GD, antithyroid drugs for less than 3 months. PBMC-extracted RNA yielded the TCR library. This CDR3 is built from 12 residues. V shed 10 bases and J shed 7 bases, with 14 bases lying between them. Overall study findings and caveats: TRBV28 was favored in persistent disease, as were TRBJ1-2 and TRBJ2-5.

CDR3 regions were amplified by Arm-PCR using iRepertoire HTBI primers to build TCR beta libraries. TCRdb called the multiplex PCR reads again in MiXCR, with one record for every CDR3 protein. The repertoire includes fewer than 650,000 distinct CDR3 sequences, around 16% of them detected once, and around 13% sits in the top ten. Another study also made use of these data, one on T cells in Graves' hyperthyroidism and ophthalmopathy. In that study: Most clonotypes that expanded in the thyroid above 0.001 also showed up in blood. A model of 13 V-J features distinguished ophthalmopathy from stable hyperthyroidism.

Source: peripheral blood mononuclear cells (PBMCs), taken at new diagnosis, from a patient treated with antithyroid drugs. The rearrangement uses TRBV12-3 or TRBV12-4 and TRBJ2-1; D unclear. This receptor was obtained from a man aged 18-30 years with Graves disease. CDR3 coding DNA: TGTGCCACCTCAGTAGGGCGGAATGAGCAGTTCTTC. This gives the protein CATSVGRNEQFF.